The rows below give T cell receptor beta chains drawn from one sample of a study of CD8 T cells in ankylosing spondylitis. Via MiXCR, TCRdb re-called the 5' RACE reads, giving one row per CDR3 protein. The sample shows 700,000 to 1,000,000 distinct CDR3 sequences, roughly 10% of them seen only once. Sequencing input: blood, either unsorted or a sorted T cell fraction (not recorded which). Source of these receptors: a male donor with ankylosing spondylitis. Each CDR3 is given with its conserved first and last residue. A D gene is named only where the DNA matches it firmly. Not every row has a clone size; where given, it reads once, few, many or a size class.

j_gene: TRBJ2-5; d_gene: .; v_gene: TRBV29-1; abundance: many; len: 12; CDR3nt: TGCAGCGTTGTTGACGATCAAGAGACCCAGTACTTC; CDR3aa: CSVVDDQETQYF
j_gene: TRBJ1-5; d_gene: .; v_gene: TRBV11-2; abundance: many; len: 18; CDR3nt: TGTGCCAGCAGCTTAGTCTCGGCAGGCACCATGGGCAATCAGCCCCAGCATTTT; CDR3aa: CASSLVSAGTMGNQPQHF
j_gene: TRBJ2-7; d_gene: .; v_gene: TRBV7-2; abundance: .; len: 14; CDR3nt: TGTGCCAGCAGCTTAGCGGGTAGGGGAGGCGAGCAGTACTTC; CDR3aa: CASSLAGRGGEQYF
j_gene: TRBJ2-5; d_gene: .; v_gene: TRBV5-1; abundance: .; len: 13; CDR3nt: TGCGCCAGCAGCTTGACGACTTTGGAGACCCAGTACTTC; CDR3aa: CASSLTTLETQYF
j_gene: TRBJ1-3; d_gene: .; v_gene: TRBV5-6; abundance: few; len: 16; CDR3nt: TGTGCCAGCAGCTTCCTGGTTGCTTCCTCTGGAAACACCATATATTTT; CDR3aa: CASSFLVASSGNTIYF
j_gene: TRBJ2-7; d_gene: TRBD2; v_gene: TRBV4-1; abundance: .; len: 17; CDR3nt: TGCGCCAGCAGCCAAGCTTACGGGCTAGCGGGATTCTACGAGCAGTACTTC; CDR3aa: CASSQAYGLAGFYEQYF
j_gene: TRBJ2-3; d_gene: TRBD2; v_gene: TRBV11-2; abundance: .; len: 19; CDR3nt: TGTGCCAGCAGCTTAGGCCCCGGGGTAGCGGGGGGGCCGGTAGATACGCAGTATTTT; CDR3aa: CASSLGPGVAGGPVDTQYF
j_gene: TRBJ2-1; d_gene: .; v_gene: TRBV11-3; abundance: .; len: 14; CDR3nt: TGTGCCAGCAGCTTAGCGGGGCCTTATGGGGAGCAGTTCTTC; CDR3aa: CASSLAGPYGEQFF
j_gene: TRBJ1-1; d_gene: .; v_gene: TRBV6-1; abundance: many; len: 14; CDR3nt: TGTGCCAGCAGTGACACAGGGTTGAACACTGAAGCTTTCTTT; CDR3aa: CASSDTGLNTEAFF
j_gene: TRBJ1-1; d_gene: .; v_gene: TRBV18; abundance: few; len: 14; CDR3nt: TGTGCCAGCTCACCAAATATTGGGGACACTGAAGCTTTCTTT; CDR3aa: CASSPNIGDTEAFF